This T cell receptor beta chain was recorded in a study of graft-versus-host responses after intestinal transplantation. Study-level background: Among the recipients, all got anti-thymocyte globulin induction and then tacrolimus and steroids for approximately 3 years. The study, taken as a whole, reports: GvH clones occurred in recipient marrow; some first appeared in ileum or blood.

Clones were sequenced by immunoSEQ multiplex PCR, and TCRdb holds only the in-frame ones, with some missing. Here the sample spans 85,000 to 100,000 clones, roughly 86% being singletons. With 6 bases removed from V and 0 bases from J, the gap between germline ends came to 15 bases. The CDR3 length is 16 residues. Germline V gives CDR1 MDHEN, CDR2 SYDVKM. On this clone: Its target is not known.

The sample here was PBMCs, taken 255 days after intestinal transplant. The chain combines TRBV28 with TRBJ1-5, with D tentatively TRBD1 (6 bases). This clonotype was sampled from a human patient who received an intestinal transplant, so some T cells may come from the graft donor. The CDR3 nucleotides are TGTGCCAGCAGCCCCTGGGGACAAGCTAGCAATCAGCCCCAGCATTTT. As protein: CASSPWGQASNQPQHF. The entire variable domain, with the rest obtained from reference TRBV28 and TRBJ1-5, is as follows: DVKVTQSSRYLVKRTGEKVFLECVQDMDHENMFWYRQDPGLGLRLIYFSYDVKMKEKGDIPEGYSVSREKKERFSLILESASTNQTSMYLCASSPWGQASNQPQHFGDGTRLSIL.